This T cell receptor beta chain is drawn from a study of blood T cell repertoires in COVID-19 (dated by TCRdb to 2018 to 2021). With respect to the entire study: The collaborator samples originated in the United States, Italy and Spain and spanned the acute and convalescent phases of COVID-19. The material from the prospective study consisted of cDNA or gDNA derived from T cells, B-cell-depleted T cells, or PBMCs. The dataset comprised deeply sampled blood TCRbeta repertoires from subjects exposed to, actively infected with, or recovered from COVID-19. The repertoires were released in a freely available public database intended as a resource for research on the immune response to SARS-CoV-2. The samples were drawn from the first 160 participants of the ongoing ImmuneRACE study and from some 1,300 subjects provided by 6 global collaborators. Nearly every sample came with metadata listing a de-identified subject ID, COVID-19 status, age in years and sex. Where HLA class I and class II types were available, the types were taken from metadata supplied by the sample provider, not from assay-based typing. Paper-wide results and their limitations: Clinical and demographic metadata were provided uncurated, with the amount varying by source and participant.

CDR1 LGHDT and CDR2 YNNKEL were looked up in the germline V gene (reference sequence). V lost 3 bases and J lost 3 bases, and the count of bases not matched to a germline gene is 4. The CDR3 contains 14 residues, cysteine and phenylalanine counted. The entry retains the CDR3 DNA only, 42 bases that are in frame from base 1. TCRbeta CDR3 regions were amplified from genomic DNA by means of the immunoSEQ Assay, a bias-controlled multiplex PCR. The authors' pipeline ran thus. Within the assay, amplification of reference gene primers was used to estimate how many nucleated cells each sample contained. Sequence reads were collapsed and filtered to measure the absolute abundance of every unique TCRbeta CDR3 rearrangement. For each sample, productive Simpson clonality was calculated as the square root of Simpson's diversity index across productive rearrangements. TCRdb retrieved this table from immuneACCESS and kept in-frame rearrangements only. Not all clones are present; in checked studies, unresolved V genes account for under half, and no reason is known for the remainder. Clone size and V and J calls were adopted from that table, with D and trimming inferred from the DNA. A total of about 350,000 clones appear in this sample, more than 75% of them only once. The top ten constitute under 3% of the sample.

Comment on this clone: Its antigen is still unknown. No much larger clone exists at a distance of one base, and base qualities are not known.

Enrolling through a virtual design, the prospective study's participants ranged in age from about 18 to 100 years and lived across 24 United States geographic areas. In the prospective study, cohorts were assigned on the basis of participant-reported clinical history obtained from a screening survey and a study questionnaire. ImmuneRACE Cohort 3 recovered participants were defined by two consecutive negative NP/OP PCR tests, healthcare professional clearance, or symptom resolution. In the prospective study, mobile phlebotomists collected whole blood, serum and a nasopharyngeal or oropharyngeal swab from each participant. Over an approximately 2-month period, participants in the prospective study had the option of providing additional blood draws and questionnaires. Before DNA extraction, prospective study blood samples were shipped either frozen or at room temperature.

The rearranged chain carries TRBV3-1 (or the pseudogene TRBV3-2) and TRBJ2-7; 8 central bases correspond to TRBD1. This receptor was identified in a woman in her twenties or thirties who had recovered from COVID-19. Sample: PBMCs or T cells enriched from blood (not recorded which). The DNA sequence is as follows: TGTGCCAGCAGCCAGCCAGGGGGCTTCTACGAGCAGTACTTC. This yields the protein CASSQPGGFYEQYF.